This TCR beta chain stems from a study of cytomegalovirus exposure and HLA in healthy donors. Study conclusions and caveats: The number of N-insertions in an Asian-associated ancestry cluster was reportedly below the approximately 680-donor mean in a later analysis. Productive status was seen about 90% or about 30% of the time for most TCR beta V segments in an earlier analysis.

A remark on this clone: Its antigen is unknown.

There are 16 residues in the CDR3. J lost 1 base, V lost 1 base, and 2 bases had no gene match. Germline V lookup: CDR1 SGHTA, CDR2 FQGNSA. PCR primers comprised 60 Vbeta and 13 Jbeta primers. The table came from immunoSEQ multiplex PCR; TCRdb's copy has only in-frame clones and leaves some out. Seen here are roughly 81,000 clones, roughly 73% observed once, and the top ten hold under 2.5%. Source material: PBMCs. The chain is built from TRBV7-2 and TRBJ2-3; 10 bases line up with TRBD2. The TCR sequence derives from a boy younger than 18 in good health and CMV-seronegative. The CDR3, as DNA: TGTGCCAGCAGCTTAGATAGCGGGGGGCGCACAGATACGCAGTATTTT. Residues: CASSLDSGGRTDTQYF.